This TCR beta chain is from a study of CXCR3-negative and CXCR3-positive naive CD8 T cells. Regarding the study as a whole: Compared with CXCR3-negative naive cells, CXCR3-positive naive cells showed more hydrophobic TRB CDR3s.

UMI-labeled 5' RACE yielded the TRB cDNA libraries. TCRdb re-analyzed the 5' RACE reads; it lists each CDR3 protein once, without DNA. This sample lists over 70,000 distinct CDR3 sequences; its ten largest clones have almost 0.55%. Comments on this clonotype: Antigen unknown.

Germline CDR1 reads MNHEY; CDR2 reads SMNVEV (reference sequence). There are 11 residues in the CDR3. The sequenced sample was naive CXCR3+ CD8+ T cells from blood. Subset specified: CD45RO-CCR7+CD27+CD95- naive CD8+ T cells expressing CXCR3 (TNR3+). The clonotype comes from a human donor in good health. Some clones in this sample may be carry-over from other donors' samples. The rearrangement joins TRBV27 to TRBJ2-1; lacking DNA, the TRBD1 call made by TCRdb goes unchecked. The CDR3 sequence: CASTQGSEQFF.